This TCR beta chain was sequenced for a study of vaccination effects on CD4 cells after COVID-19. At the level of the study: Post-vaccine specimens arrived a median 72 days past the second dose. Study-wide results and limits: Few convalescent patients were included, and no early post-infection timepoints were sampled.

Pools of viral peptides were used by the ViraFEST assay to expand antigen-specific CD4+ T cells ahead of sequencing. With more than 9 days of culture completed, CD4+ T cells were isolated. Either the mRNA-1273 or the BNT162b2 vaccine was given to participants as two doses. Negative nucleocapsid antibody tests before and after vaccination confirmed no previous SARS-CoV-2 infection. Peptides at around 10 ug/ml and IL-2 at about 9.3 IU/ml were added to around 2 million PBMC per well. Sequenced by immunoSEQ multiplex PCR; TCRdb stores in-frame clones only, minus some. The data contain roughly 71,000 clones, less than 80% of them seen just once; the ten biggest clones take up about 0.86%. Trimming shortened V by 9 bases and J by 4 bases, and 18 bases separated the two germline ends. CDR3 length: 14 amino acids. The germline V gene has CDR1 LNHDA and CDR2 SQIVND (reference sequence). Of note for this clone: The antigen is undetermined.

Sequencing was performed on CD4+ T cells from PBMCs cultured with HCoV-OC43 spike peptides, taken after COVID-19 vaccination. Subset given: HCoV-OC43 spike overlapping peptide pool stimulation. This chain joins TRBV19 and TRBJ2-5; D is perhaps TRBD1 (5 bases). The sequence was collected from a human donor who received a COVID-19 vaccine. CDR3 nucleotide sequence: TGTGCCAGCTCAATTCAACAGGCGGCAGAGACCCAGTACTTC. It translates to CASSIQQAAETQYF.